The rows below give T cell receptor beta chains drawn from one sample of a study of early T cells in non-severe SARS-CoV-2 infection. From the 5' RACE reads, TCRdb called clonotypes with MiXCR, one entry per CDR3 protein. The sample holds roughly 54,000 distinct CDR3 sequences, less than 9.5% seen once. The sequencing used whole blood, collected at baseline. The receptor set was obtained from an adult who was a healthcare worker with PCR-confirmed SARS-CoV-2 infection or an uninfected control (not recorded which). CDR3s include the opening cysteine and the closing phenylalanine or tryptophan. Each record gives: CDR3 protein, CDR3 DNA, D gene, clone size, V gene, J gene. D genes are given only for firm matches. Where a row states a size, it is once, few, many or the class of an expanded clone; other rows omit it.

CDR3aa: CARRRDLWRPPTDTQYF
CDR3nt: TGTGCCAGAAGACGGGACTTGTGGAGGCCTCCTACAGATACGCAGTATTTT
d_gene: NA
abundance: many
v_gene: TRBV5-3
j_gene: TRBJ2-3

CDR3aa: CASSLRGYTDTQYF
CDR3nt: TGTGCCAGCAGTTTACGCGGGTACACAGATACGCAGTATTTT
d_gene: NA
abundance: NA
v_gene: TRBV27
j_gene: TRBJ2-3

CDR3aa: CASSLLAGPQETQYF
CDR3nt: TGTGCCAGCAGTTTACTTGCAGGGCCCCAAGAGACCCAGTACTTC
d_gene: NA
abundance: many
v_gene: TRBV28
j_gene: TRBJ2-5

CDR3aa: CASSLLLAGRDTQYF
CDR3nt: TGTGCCAGCAGCTTATTACTAGCGGGACGGGATACGCAGTATTTT
d_gene: TRBD2
abundance: NA
v_gene: TRBV7-2
j_gene: TRBJ2-3

CDR3aa: CASSFLHAGEDTQYF
CDR3nt: TGTGCCAGCAGCTTCTTGCATGCGGGAGAAGATACGCAGTATTTT
d_gene: TRBD2
abundance: NA
v_gene: TRBV7-2
j_gene: TRBJ2-3

CDR3aa: CSASLTSGRAIEQYF
CDR3nt: TGCAGTGCTAGTCTCACTAGCGGGAGGGCCATCGAGCAGTACTTC
d_gene: TRBD2
abundance: many
v_gene: TRBV20-1
j_gene: TRBJ2-7

CDR3aa: CASSDDVWGKFTYEQYF
CDR3nt: TGTGCCAGCAGCGACGACGTTTGGGGGAAGTTCACCTACGAGCAGTACTTC
d_gene: NA
abundance: few
v_gene: TRBV7-2
j_gene: TRBJ2-7

CDR3aa: CSSSQDSAKNYGYTF
CDR3nt: TGTTCCAGCAGCCAAGACAGCGCCAAAAACTATGGCTACACCTTC
d_gene: NA
abundance: many
v_gene: TRBV4-2
j_gene: TRBJ1-2

CDR3aa: CASSSPPNIHEQYF
CDR3nt: TGTGCCAGCAGCTCGCCACCCAACATCCACGAGCAGTACTTC
d_gene: NA
abundance: many
v_gene: TRBV7-2
j_gene: TRBJ2-7

CDR3aa: CASSLLRWSEAFF
CDR3nt: TGTGCCAGCAGCCTCCTCCGGTGGTCTGAAGCTTTCTTT
d_gene: NA
abundance: NA
v_gene: TRBV28
j_gene: TRBJ1-1

CDR3aa: CASSVSPSGGVYEQYF
CDR3nt: TGTGCCAGCAGCGTCTCGCCTAGCGGGGGGGTCTACGAGCAGTACTTC
d_gene: TRBD2
abundance: many
v_gene: TRBV9
j_gene: TRBJ2-7

CDR3aa: CASSSVGSGYNEQFF
CDR3nt: TGTGCCAGCAGTTCGGTAGGGTCGGGGTACAATGAGCAGTTCTTC
d_gene: NA
abundance: few
v_gene: TRBV28
j_gene: TRBJ2-1

CDR3aa: CSAGRLAGADTQYF
CDR3nt: TGCAGTGCTGGGAGACTAGCGGGAGCAGATACGCAGTATTTT
d_gene: TRBD2
abundance: few
v_gene: TRBV20-1
j_gene: TRBJ2-3

CDR3aa: CSARGAGVGTGELFF
CDR3nt: TGCAGTGCTAGAGGAGCGGGAGTCGGTACCGGGGAGCTGTTTTTT
d_gene: TRBD2
abundance: few
v_gene: TRBV20-1
j_gene: TRBJ2-2

CDR3aa: CASSGGLSTGELFF
CDR3nt: TGCGCCAGCAGCGGCGGCCTTAGCACCGGGGAGCTGTTTTTT
d_gene: NA
abundance: NA
v_gene: TRBV5-1
j_gene: TRBJ2-2

CDR3aa: CSARVRGEIYEQYF
CDR3nt: TGCAGTGCTAGAGTCCGGGGGGAGATCTACGAGCAGTACTTC
d_gene: TRBD2
abundance: many
v_gene: TRBV20-1
j_gene: TRBJ2-7

CDR3aa: CASSTGGSPYNEQFF
CDR3nt: TGTGCCAGCAGCACCGGGGGCAGCCCCTACAATGAGCAGTTCTTC
d_gene: NA
abundance: few
v_gene: TRBV7-2
j_gene: TRBJ2-1

CDR3aa: CASGKQEDQPQHF
CDR3nt: TGTGCCAGCGGAAAACAGGAGGATCAGCCCCAGCATTTT
d_gene: NA
abundance: many
v_gene: TRBV7-2
j_gene: TRBJ1-5

CDR3aa: CSASPGSGLYGYTF
CDR3nt: TGCAGTGCTAGTCCCGGGAGTGGGTTGTATGGCTACACCTTC
d_gene: NA
abundance: many
v_gene: TRBV20-1
j_gene: TRBJ1-2

CDR3aa: CASSLATGTPNF
CDR3nt: TGTGCCAGCAGTCTCGCGACCGGGACACCGAACTTC
d_gene: NA
abundance: NA
v_gene: TRBV28
j_gene: TRBJ1-2

CDR3aa: CASAFRWPYEQYF
CDR3nt: TGTGCCAGCGCATTTAGGTGGCCCTACGAGCAGTACTTC
d_gene: NA
abundance: NA
v_gene: TRBV11-2
j_gene: TRBJ2-7

CDR3aa: CASSLDGLGLETQYF
CDR3nt: TGCGCCAGCAGCTTGGACGGGTTAGGGTTGGAGACCCAGTACTTC
d_gene: NA
abundance: few
v_gene: TRBV5-1
j_gene: TRBJ2-5

CDR3aa: CASSSPRVYNEQFF
CDR3nt: TGTGCCAGCAGTTCCCCACGAGTTTACAATGAGCAGTTCTTC
d_gene: NA
abundance: NA
v_gene: TRBV6-2/TRBV6-3
j_gene: TRBJ2-1

CDR3aa: CASSTGYETQYF
CDR3nt: TGTGCCTCCTCGACAGGGTACGAGACCCAGTACTTC
d_gene: TRBD1
abundance: many
v_gene: TRBV7-9
j_gene: TRBJ2-5

CDR3aa: CATTSYNEQFF
CDR3nt: TGTGCCACGACTAGCTACAATGAGCAGTTCTTC
d_gene: NA
abundance: few
v_gene: TRBV28
j_gene: TRBJ2-1

CDR3aa: CASRLAGGAYTQYF
CDR3nt: TGTGCCAGCAGATTAGCGGGAGGTGCATATACGCAGTATTTT
d_gene: TRBD2
abundance: NA
v_gene: TRBV27
j_gene: TRBJ2-3

CDR3aa: CSVRDGSYEQYF
CDR3nt: TGCAGCGTCAGGGACGGTTCGTACGAGCAGTACTTC
d_gene: NA
abundance: few
v_gene: TRBV29-1
j_gene: TRBJ2-7

CDR3aa: CASSLGTSGSGAKNIQYF
CDR3nt: TGTGCCAGCAGTTTGGGGACTAGCGGGAGCGGGGCCAAAAACATTCAGTACTTC
d_gene: TRBD2
abundance: many
v_gene: TRBV6-6
j_gene: TRBJ2-4

CDR3aa: CASSFSREYQETQYF
CDR3nt: TGTGCCAGCAGTTTTTCGCGGGAGTACCAAGAGACCCAGTACTTC
d_gene: TRBD2
abundance: NA
v_gene: TRBV12-3/TRBV12-4
j_gene: TRBJ2-5

CDR3aa: CASGGGGIGTDTQYF
CDR3nt: TGTGCCAGCGGCGGCGGCGGGATCGGCACAGATACGCAGTATTTT
d_gene: NA
abundance: many
v_gene: TRBV28
j_gene: TRBJ2-3

CDR3aa: CASSYPAGGYGYTF
CDR3nt: TGTGCCAGCAGTTACCCGGCAGGGGGCTATGGCTACACCTTC
d_gene: TRBD1
abundance: many
v_gene: TRBV6-2/TRBV6-3
j_gene: TRBJ1-2

CDR3aa: CASSPGLAGVPDEQFF
CDR3nt: TGTGCCAGCAGCCCAGGACTAGCGGGAGTTCCCGATGAGCAGTTCTTC
d_gene: TRBD2
abundance: many
v_gene: TRBV7-6
j_gene: TRBJ2-1

CDR3aa: CASSLELAGDEQFF
CDR3nt: TGTGCCAGCAGCTTAGAACTAGCGGGAGATGAGCAGTTCTTC
d_gene: TRBD2
abundance: NA
v_gene: TRBV7-9
j_gene: TRBJ2-1

CDR3aa: CASSSRVLNEQFF
CDR3nt: TGTGCCAGCAGTTCCAGGGTGCTGAATGAGCAGTTCTTC
d_gene: NA
abundance: many
v_gene: TRBV27
j_gene: TRBJ2-1

CDR3aa: CASISDRGTQYF
CDR3nt: TGTGCCAGCATATCGGACAGGGGGACGCAGTATTTT
d_gene: TRBD1
abundance: many
v_gene: TRBV28
j_gene: TRBJ2-3

CDR3aa: CASSEMGGTTETQYF
CDR3nt: TGTGCCAGCAGTGAAATGGGAGGGACTACTGAGACCCAGTACTTC
d_gene: TRBD2
abundance: many
v_gene: TRBV2
j_gene: TRBJ2-5

CDR3aa: CASSLVAGGFGEQFF
CDR3nt: TGTGCCAGCAGCTTAGTCGCTGGGGGGTTTGGTGAGCAGTTCTTC
d_gene: NA
abundance: many
v_gene: TRBV7-9
j_gene: TRBJ2-1

CDR3aa: CASSLRAVPLDTQYF
CDR3nt: TGCGCCAGCAGCTTGAGAGCCGTACCCTTAGATACGCAGTATTTT
d_gene: NA
abundance: many
v_gene: TRBV5-1
j_gene: TRBJ2-3

CDR3aa: CASSRNTQYF
CDR3nt: TGTGCCAGCAGTAGAAATACCCAGTACTTC
d_gene: NA
abundance: many
v_gene: TRBV6-1
j_gene: TRBJ2-5

CDR3aa: CASSYSTRGGDEQFF
CDR3nt: TGTGCCAGCAGTTACTCGACCAGGGGCGGGGATGAGCAGTTCTTC
d_gene: NA
abundance: few
v_gene: TRBV6-6
j_gene: TRBJ2-1

CDR3aa: CASSIKGAKSNQPQHF
CDR3nt: TGTGCCAGTAGTATTAAGGGGGCAAAGAGCAATCAGCCCCAGCATTTT
d_gene: TRBD1
abundance: many
v_gene: TRBV19
j_gene: TRBJ1-5

CDR3aa: CSAVGERDETQYF
CDR3nt: TGCAGTGCCGTCGGAGAAAGGGACGAGACCCAGTACTTC
d_gene: NA
abundance: many
v_gene: TRBV20-1
j_gene: TRBJ2-5

CDR3aa: CASSLGRGTYYYEQYF
CDR3nt: TGTGCCAGCAGTTTGGGCCGTGGGACTTACTACTACGAGCAGTACTTC
d_gene: NA
abundance: many
v_gene: TRBV28
j_gene: TRBJ2-7

CDR3aa: CASSATLVGEQFF
CDR3nt: TGTGCCAGCAGCGCCACCCTAGTGGGTGAGCAGTTCTTC
d_gene: NA
abundance: many
v_gene: TRBV7-3
j_gene: TRBJ2-1

CDR3aa: CASSLRNVAGAAGELFF
CDR3nt: TGTGCCAGCAGCTTACGTAACGTAGCGGGAGCAGCCGGGGAGCTGTTTTTT
d_gene: TRBD2
abundance: NA
v_gene: TRBV7-9
j_gene: TRBJ2-2

CDR3aa: CASSLDGGRLYEQYF
CDR3nt: TGTGCCAGCAGCTTAGACGGAGGGAGGCTCTACGAGCAGTACTTC
d_gene: NA
abundance: NA
v_gene: TRBV7-9
j_gene: TRBJ2-7

CDR3aa: CASNGQKTVETQYF
CDR3nt: TGTGCCAGCAACGGACAGAAAACCGTTGAGACCCAGTACTTC
d_gene: NA
abundance: NA
v_gene: TRBV2
j_gene: TRBJ2-5

CDR3aa: CASSSQTGVKLFF
CDR3nt: TGTGCCAGCAGCTCCCAAACAGGGGTAAAACTGTTTTTT
d_gene: TRBD1
abundance: once
v_gene: TRBV7-8
j_gene: TRBJ1-4

CDR3aa: CASSLGGTSGRRDEQYF
CDR3nt: TGTGCCAGCAGCTTGGGAGGGACTAGCGGGAGGCGAGACGAGCAGTACTTC
d_gene: TRBD2
abundance: few
v_gene: TRBV5-6
j_gene: TRBJ2-7

CDR3aa: CSVEGTGVENIQYF
CDR3nt: TGCAGCGTTGAAGGGACAGGGGTTGAAAACATTCAGTACTTC
d_gene: TRBD1
abundance: NA
v_gene: TRBV29-1
j_gene: TRBJ2-4

CDR3aa: CSARDQEREYGEQFF
CDR3nt: TGCAGTGCTAGAGATCAGGAGCGGGAGTACGGTGAGCAGTTCTTC
d_gene: TRBD2
abundance: many
v_gene: TRBV20-1
j_gene: TRBJ2-1

CDR3aa: CSVARSPETQYF
CDR3nt: TGCAGCGTTGCCCGAAGTCCGGAGACCCAGTACTTC
d_gene: NA
abundance: many
v_gene: TRBV29-1
j_gene: TRBJ2-5

CDR3aa: CASSRGTSGRDVNTGELFF
CDR3nt: TGTGCCAGCAGCCGTGGGACTAGCGGGAGGGACGTTAACACCGGGGAGCTGTTTTTT
d_gene: TRBD2
abundance: many
v_gene: TRBV11-2
j_gene: TRBJ2-2